These T cell receptor beta chains were read from a single sample in a study of blood T cell repertoires in COVID-19. Generated by immunoSEQ multiplex PCR, the TCRdb table keeps only in-frame clones and is missing some. The sample lists 300,000 to 450,000 clones; around 87% were seen once. Source material: peripheral blood. The origin of the receptors is a woman in her twenties or thirties with COVID-19, enrolled during active disease. CDR3s include the opening cysteine and the closing phenylalanine or tryptophan. The order of the fields is V gene, J gene, D gene, clone size, CDR3 protein, CDR3 DNA. The D gene is left open where the match is weak. Clone size is shown for a subset of rows, as once, few, many or a class of expanded clone.

TRBV6-5	TRBJ1-2	-	-	CASKTPGGNGYTF	TGTGCCAGTAAGACTCCCGGAGGTAATGGCTACACCTTC
TRBV7-9	TRBJ2-5	TRBD1	-	CASSLLTGQQETQYF	TGTGCCAGCAGCTTACTGACAGGGCAGCAAGAGACCCAGTACTTC
TRBV9	TRBJ1-2	TRBD1	-	CASNRGQLYGYTF	TGTGCCAGCAACCGGGGACAGCTCTATGGCTACACCTTC
TRBV5-6	TRBJ2-3	-	-	CASSPVVGSGTDTQYF	TGTGCCAGCAGCCCTGTAGTGGGCTCTGGCACAGATACGCAGTATTTT
TRBV28	TRBJ1-5	-	-	CASSLIYGSNQPQHF	TGTGCCAGCAGTTTAATTTACGGTAGCAATCAGCCCCAGCATTTT
TRBV9	TRBJ1-2	-	-	CASSVRLAGSYGYTF	TGTGCCAGCAGCGTCCGTTTGGCAGGCTCCTATGGCTACACCTTC
TRBV3-1/TRBV3-2	TRBJ2-7	-	-	CASSQSGLYEQYF	TGTGCCAGCAGCCAATCAGGACTTTACGAGCAGTACTTC
TRBV30	TRBJ1-1	TRBD1	-	CAWGTGIGTEAFF	TGTGCCTGGGGGACAGGGATAGGCACTGAAGCTTTCTTT
TRBV19	TRBJ2-7	-	-	CASSITGSSYEQYF	TGTGCCAGTAGTATTACAGGTAGCTCCTACGAGCAGTACTTC
TRBV7-9	TRBJ1-4	-	-	CASSSPGAWANEKLFF	TGTGCCAGCAGCTCCCCAGGGGCGTGGGCTAATGAAAAACTGTTTTTT
TRBV5-5	TRBJ1-4	TRBD1	-	CASSPTLQGAGEKLFF	TGTGCCAGCAGCCCGACCCTACAGGGGGCCGGGGAAAAACTGTTTTTT
TRBV10-2	TRBJ2-7	TRBD2	-	CASSGGIEQYF	TGCGCCAGCAGCGGGGGGATCGAGCAGTACTTC
TRBV5-1	TRBJ2-2	-	-	CASAQQGLPGELFF	TGCGCCAGCGCTCAACAGGGATTGCCCGGGGAGCTGTTTTTT
TRBV12-2	TRBJ2-2	-	few	CASRAGLANTGELFF	TGTGCAAGTAGGGCGGGACTAGCGAACACCGGGGAGCTGTTTTTT
TRBV4-1	TRBJ2-1	-	-	CASSQDPRENEQFF	TGCGCCAGCAGCCAAGATCCCCGGGAGAATGAGCAGTTCTTC
TRBV24-1	TRBJ2-2	-	-	CATSELEGAGGELFF	TGTGCCACCAGTGAGTTGGAGGGGGCCGGCGGGGAGCTGTTTTTT
TRBV6-5	TRBJ2-6	TRBD1	-	CASSQTGAGANVLTF	TGTGCCAGCAGCCAGACAGGGGCTGGGGCCAACGTCCTGACTTTC
TRBV28	TRBJ2-1	TRBD2	-	CASSSPGTSGLNEQFF	TGTGCCAGCAGTTCTCCCGGGACTAGCGGGCTCAATGAGCAGTTCTTC
TRBV6-5	TRBJ2-1	TRBD2	-	CASSYSGLAPTNEQFF	TGTGCCAGCAGTTACTCGGGACTAGCGCCGACCAATGAGCAGTTCTTC
TRBV14	TRBJ2-7	-	-	CASSSPSSYEQYF	TGTGCCAGCAGTTCACCGAGCTCCTACGAGCAGTACTTC
TRBV5-6	TRBJ2-1	-	-	CASSLDGRRNEQFF	TGTGCCAGCAGCTTGGACGGTAGGAGGAATGAGCAGTTCTTC
TRBV2	TRBJ1-1	-	-	CASSEGGVVTEAFF	TGTGCCAGCAGTGAGGGGGGGGTCGTCACTGAAGCTTTCTTT
TRBV5-4	TRBJ2-3	-	-	CASSGPRRGTQYF	TGTGCCAGCAGCGGCCCTCGAAGGGGTACGCAGTATTTT
TRBV30	TRBJ2-1	TRBD2	-	CAWSGGGGLAGDEQFF	TGTGCCTGGAGTGGGGGTGGGGGACTAGCGGGAGATGAGCAGTTCTTC
TRBV11-2	TRBJ2-7	TRBD1	-	CASSLGGQTEQYF	TGTGCCAGCAGCTTAGGGGGACAGACCGAGCAGTACTTC
TRBV11-2	TRBJ2-7	TRBD1	once	CASSLLGTGVYEQYF	TGTGCCAGCAGCTTACTGGGGACAGGGGTCTACGAGCAGTACTTC
TRBV19	TRBJ2-7	TRBD1	-	CASSSRDRGYEQYF	TGTGCCAGTAGTAGCCGGGACAGGGGTTACGAGCAGTACTTC
TRBV5-4	TRBJ1-2	TRBD1	-	CASSPGTGYNYGYTF	TGTGCCAGCAGCCCCGGGACAGGTTATAACTATGGCTACACCTTC
TRBV30	TRBJ2-1	TRBD2	-	CAWSELAGYNEQFF	TGTGCCTGGAGTGAACTAGCGGGCTACAATGAGCAGTTCTTC
TRBV10-3	TRBJ1-1	-	-	CAISVRGKDTEAFF	TGTGCCATCAGTGTGAGGGGGAAGGACACTGAAGCTTTCTTT
TRBV4-3	TRBJ2-3	TRBD1	-	CASSEGTASTDTQYF	TGCGCCAGCAGCGAAGGGACAGCGAGCACAGATACGCAGTATTTT
TRBV4-3	TRBJ2-7	TRBD1	once	CASSPDRGSSYEQYF	TGCGCCAGCAGCCCGGACAGGGGCTCTTCCTACGAGCAGTACTTC
TRBV29-1	TRBJ2-1	TRBD1	-	CSVTKPGQGVNNEQFF	TGCAGCGTTACTAAACCGGGACAGGGAGTAAACAATGAGCAGTTCTTC
TRBV2	TRBJ2-5	TRBD1	-	CASSLDRDQETQYF	TGTGCCAGCAGCTTAGACAGGGACCAAGAGACCCAGTACTTC
TRBV4-1	TRBJ1-1	-	-	CASSQVPVGGNTEAFF	TGCGCCAGCAGCCAAGTACCCGTGGGGGGGAACACTGAAGCTTTCTTT
TRBV10-1	TRBJ2-5	-	few	CASPIVETQYF	TGCGCCAGCCCGATAGTGGAGACCCAGTACTTC
TRBV14	TRBJ2-3	TRBD2	-	CASSQEGGLDTQYF	TGTGCCAGCAGCCAAGAGGGAGGGTTGGATACGCAGTATTTT
TRBV27	TRBJ2-7	TRBD2	once	CASGTSGYEQYF	TGTGCCAGCGGGACTAGCGGCTACGAGCAGTACTTC
TRBV6-5	TRBJ1-3	-	few	CASSLGFSGNTIYF	TGTGCCAGTTCCCTGGGCTTCTCTGGAAACACCATATATTTT
TRBV10-2	TRBJ2-7	TRBD2	-	CASSESTSTGGYEQYF	TGCGCCAGCAGTGAGTCTACCTCCACGGGGGGGTACGAGCAGTACTTC
TRBV6-5	TRBJ1-4	TRBD1	-	CASFRSGGEKLFF	TGTGCCAGCTTCCGCTCAGGGGGTGAAAAACTGTTTTTT
TRBV4-1	TRBJ2-3	-	-	CASSQDATALADTQYF	TGCGCCAGCAGCCAAGATGCAACTGCCTTGGCAGATACGCAGTATTTT
TRBV5-4	TRBJ2-1	TRBD2	-	CASSFQRLIGLAGGNEQFF	TGTGCCAGCAGCTTCCAACGGCTTATAGGGCTAGCGGGAGGCAATGAGCAGTTCTTC
TRBV27	TRBJ2-1	TRBD2	-	CASSPREAENEQFF	TGTGCCAGCAGTCCCCGGGAGGCAGAGAATGAGCAGTTCTTC
TRBV18	TRBJ2-7	-	-	CASSPPHFSYEQYF	TGTGCCAGCTCACCCCCTCACTTCTCCTACGAGCAGTACTTC